Below, 26 T cell receptor beta chains from the same sample are listed, as sequenced in a study of T cells in Graves' hyperthyroidism and ophthalmopathy. RNA transcripts provided the source from which TCR beta CDR3 regions were amplified. The study used the HTBI primer set for a first-round RT-PCR of the TCR CDR3. TCRdb processed the multiplex PCR reads anew with MiXCR; each CDR3 protein has one entry. The sample shows 350,000 to 400,000 distinct CDR3 sequences, 18% of them seen only once. The specimen sequenced was blood. These receptors were collected from a man between 18 and 29 years old with Graves' ophthalmopathy.

At least ten counts were recorded for this clonotype. Written as DNA, the CDR3 is TGTGCCAGCAGCTCCGAGGGGGAATTATTCAACTATGGCTACACCTTC. Translation: CASSSEGELFNYGYTF. The V and J genes are TRBV3-1 and TRBJ1-2, with D perhaps matching TRBD1 (6 bases). Trimming took off 5 bases at V and 2 bases at J, with 18 bases between the two ends. Germline lookup yields CDR1 LGHDT and CDR2 YNNKEL (reference sequence). The CDR3 has 16 amino acids.

The chain recombines TRBV7-3 with TRBJ2-5; 16 bases agree with TRBD2. The CDR3 is 19 amino acids. Germline V lookup: CDR1 SGHTA, CDR2 FQGTGA. V gave up 5 bases and J gave up 4 bases; unmatched junction bases: 13. The CDR3 nucleotides are TGTGCCAGCAGCGAAACCGGGACTAGCGGGGGGGCCTCTCCAGAGACCCAGTACTTC. This codes for CASSETGTSGGASPETQYF. The full variable domain, its missing parts supplied by reference TRBV7-3 and TRBJ2-5, is GAGVSQTPSNKVTEKGKYVELRCDPISGHTALYWYRQSLGQGPEFLIYFQGTGAADDSGLPNDRFFAVRPEGSVSTLKIQRTERGDSAVYLCASSETGTSGGASPETQYFGPGTRLLVL.

The table lists this clonotype with a count of one. J is TRBJ1-5 and V is TRBV27; possibly TRBD1 for D (6 bases). V lost 2 bases to trimming and J lost 2 bases, with 16 bases between them. The V gene's germline CDR1 is MNHEY and CDR2 SMNVEV (reference sequence). The CDR3 spans 17 residues. The CDR3 nucleotides read TGTGCCAGCAGTTTAAACCCCACAGGGAGCGGCAATCAGCCCCAGCATTTT. Translating gives CASSLNPTGSGNQPQHF.

V and J are TRBV6-9 and TRBJ1-3; D is unclear. Trimming stripped 6 bases from V and 0 bases from J, with 9 bases between. Germline lookup yields CDR1 MNHGY and CDR2 SVAAGI. The CDR3 has 14 amino acids. The CDR3 nucleotides read TGTGCCAGCAGGTACAGCGGCTCTGGAAACACCATATATTTT. This codes for CASRYSGSGNTIYF.

The chain is built from TRBV6-1 and TRBJ2-1, with D possibly TRBD1 on 5 matching bases. V was clipped by 6 bases and J by 8 bases, with 14 bases between them. The CDR3 runs 13 residues. Per germline, CDR1 MNHNS and CDR2 SASEGT. The CDR3, as DNA: TGTGCCAGCAGGGTGCAGGGTGTCCATGAGCAGTTCTTC. Translation: CASRVQGVHEQFF.

This clonotype came up a few times. The gene calls are TRBV27 and TRBJ2-6; D is unresolved. The V end lost 5 bases, the J end lost 4 bases, and 6 bases lay between the germline ends. Germline V gene sequence: CDR1 MNHEY, CDR2 SMNVEV (reference sequence). CDR3 length: 13 amino acids. The chain's CDR3 is CASSVAGANVLTF. The CDR3 DNA is TGTGCCAGCAGTGTGGCGGGGGCCAACGTCCTGACTTTC.

This chain uses TRBV6-2 or TRBV6-3 with TRBJ1-2; D ambiguous. The CDR3 totals 13 residues. V lost 2 bases and J 7 bases, leaving 11 bases between the germline ends. Germline loops: CDR1 MNHEY, CDR2 SVGEGT. In DNA form, the CDR3 reads TGTGCCAGCAGTTACCAGGACCGTTTTGGCTACACCTTC. Protein product: CASSYQDRFGYTF.

The V gene is TRBV7-9, the J gene TRBJ2-1, with TRBD1 as a possible D gene (6 bases). Looked up from germline, CDR1 is SEHNR and CDR2 is FQNEAQ (reference sequence). The ends were cut back, 5 bases at V and 8 bases at J, with 25 bases in the middle. This CDR3 has 17 residues. The CDR3 region has the DNA TGTGCCAGCAGCCTACCAATTGGGACAAGGCTTAGTTATGAGCAGTTCTTC. Translation: CASSLPIGTRLSYEQFF.

This clonotype came up many times. The rearrangement links TRBV4-1 to TRBJ2-1; a possible D gene is TRBD1 (5 bases). Between the trimmed V and J ends, which lost 3 bases and 0 bases, there was a span of 18 bases. Germline CDR1 and CDR2: MGHRA and YSYEKL. This CDR3 has 18 residues. The CDR3 sequence is CASSQADMGFSSYNEQFF. The CDR3 nucleotides are TGCGCCAGCAGCCAGGCGGACATGGGATTTAGCTCCTACAATGAGCAGTTCTTC.

This clonotype was observed many times. The genes are TRBV5-1 and TRBJ2-3; 8 bases are shared with TRBD2. V shed 1 base, J shed 4 bases, and the junction held 8 bases outside the gene matches. The CDR3 runs 16 residues. Germline CDR1 SGHRS, CDR2 YFSETQ. CDR3 DNA: TGCGCCAGCAGCTTGAGCCAGCGGGAGTTTTCAGATACGCAGTATTTT. Amino acid sequence: CASSLSQREFSDTQYF.

In its sample, this clonotype was seen many times. This chain uses TRBV7-3 with TRBJ2-1, with 11 nucleotides matching TRBD1. There are 16 residues in the CDR3. V shed 5 bases, J shed 7 bases, and the junction held 10 bases outside the gene matches. CDR1 and CDR2 (germline): SGHTA, FQGTGA. CDR3 region: CASSARTGGFVNEQFF. The CDR3 DNA reads TGTGCCAGCAGCGCCCGGACAGGGGGCTTCGTGAATGAGCAGTTCTTC.

This clonotype was seen many times. The chain joins TRBV5-5 to TRBJ1-1, with D possibly matching TRBD1 (6 bases). This CDR3 has 15 amino acids. Trimming removed 4 bases at V and 1 base at J, with 14 bases between. Germline V lookup: CDR1 SGHKS, CDR2 YYEKEE (reference sequence). The DNA for the CDR3 is TGTGCCAGCAGCCGACCCGGACAGCAGAACACTGAAGCTTTCTTT. This gives the protein CASSRPGQQNTEAFF.

This clonotype occurred a few times. The chain links TRBV20-1 to TRBJ1-6, with TRBD1 as a possible D gene (5 bases). CDR1 and CDR2 from the germline V gene are DFQATT and SNEGSKA (reference sequence). V was cut by 0 bases and J by 9 bases, with 18 bases left in between. This CDR3 spans 16 amino acids. The CDR3 DNA reads as TGCAGTGCTAGAGATCTTAGGACATCTCTTCGTTCACCCCTCCACTTT. Its translation: CSARDLRTSLRSPLHF.

This clonotype was seen only a few times. The chain uses TRBV29-1 and TRBJ2-3; D is perhaps TRBD2 (5 bases). The CDR3 sequence is 14 residues long. In germline, CDR1 is SQVTM, CDR2 ANQGSEA. V was clipped by 6 bases and J by 2 bases, with 15 bases between them. This CDR3 reads CSVTGSGPTDTQYF. Written as DNA, the CDR3 is TGCAGCGTCACCGGAAGCGGCCCCACAGATACGCAGTATTTT.

In its sample, this clonotype was seen a few times. The rearrangement joins TRBV7-9 to TRBJ2-2; D ambiguous. The CDR3 contains 15 residues. Germline values: CDR1 SEHNR, CDR2 FQNEAQ (reference sequence). Between the trimmed V and J ends, which lost 2 bases and 2 bases, there was a span of 9 bases. The chain's CDR3 is CASSLTRSNTGELFF. The CDR3 DNA is TGTGCCAGCAGCTTAACCCGTAGTAACACCGGGGAGCTGTTTTTT.

This clonotype was seen at least ten times. Mismatch with germline at one junction end may stem from a read error. The rearrangement uses TRBV7-7 and TRBJ2-1; 8 nucleotides align to TRBD1. Germline V gene data show CDR1 as SSHAT and CDR2 as FNYEAQ (reference sequence). CDR3 length equals 16 residues. CDR3 sequence reads: CASSPKDRASYNEQFF. The CDR3 coding sequence is TGTGCTAGCAGCCCTAAGGACAGGGCATCCTACAATGAGCAGTTCTTC.

J is TRBJ2-1 and V is TRBV5-8, with TRBD2 identical over 7 bases. The CDR3 spans 13 residues. Germline CDR1 and CDR2: SGHTS and YDEGEE. Trimming at V came to 2 bases and at J to 9 bases, leaving 5 bases not matched to a gene. The DNA of the CDR3 is TGTGCCAGCAGCTTCAGCGGGGTGGGTGAGCAGTTCTTC. Translated: CASSFSGVGEQFF.

This clonotype was detected ten times or more. This chain uses TRBV3-1 with TRBJ1-1, with D possibly matching TRBD1 (6 bases). In germline, CDR1 is LGHDT, CDR2 YNNKEL (reference sequence). The CDR3 runs 16 residues. Trimming removed 0 bases from V and 0 bases from J, with 11 bases in between. CDR3 coding DNA: TGTGCCAGCAGCCAAGAGCCAGGGGTAATGAACACTGAAGCTTTCTTT. Translation: CASSQEPGVMNTEAFF.

This rearrangement joins TRBV2 to TRBJ2-7, with 8 nucleotides matching TRBD1. The ends lost 8 bases at V and 2 bases at J; junction bases unmatched: 11. Germline V gives CDR1 SNHLY, CDR2 FYNNEI. The CDR3 contains 15 residues. Written as DNA, the CDR3 is TGTGCCAGCCGGGCGGACAGGGCATCCCCCTACGAGCAGTACTTC. Translation gives CASRADRASPYEQYF.

This clonotype has ten or more counts. The chain joins TRBV6-2 or TRBV6-3 to TRBJ2-1; D is unresolved. Germline CDR1 MNHEY, CDR2 SVGEGT. The germline V and J ends were trimmed by 7 bases and 7 bases, with 14 bases remaining between them. The CDR3 runs 13 residues. In DNA, the CDR3 is TGTGCCAGCAACCCAACTCTCAATAATGAGCAGTTCTTC. Amino acids: CASNPTLNNEQFF.

Concerning this clonotype itself: One base away lies a much larger clone, so this may be a sequencing read error. The V call is TRBV6-1, the J call TRBJ1-5; D unclear. Germline CDR1 MNHNS, CDR2 SASEGT. The CDR3 is 16 residues long. The CDR3 loop reads CASSERTARSNQPRHF. The CDR3 DNA is TGTGCCAGCAGTGAGCGGACGGCCCGTAGCAATCAGCCCCGGCATTTT.

This clonotype was seen at least ten times. J is TRBJ2-1 and V is TRBV6-1; D might be TRBD1 (6 bases). The CDR3 extends over 16 amino acids. Between the trimmed V and J ends, which lost 2 bases and 7 bases, there was a span of 18 bases. Looked up from germline, CDR1 is MNHNS and CDR2 is SASEGT. Here the CDR3 DNA reads TGTGCCAGCAGTGAATACCACCAGGGGCCCAGGAATGAGCAGTTCTTC. It is translated as CASSEYHQGPRNEQFF.

This clonotype was detected a few times. The V call is TRBV27, the J call TRBJ2-1, with D perhaps given as TRBD1 or TRBD2 (5 bases each). CDR1 and CDR2 from the germline V gene are MNHEY and SMNVEV (reference sequence). Trimming shortened V by 9 bases and J by 10 bases, and 22 bases separated the two germline ends. The CDR3 length is 14 residues. CDR3 sequence reads: CASNSGTALGEQFF. In DNA form, the CDR3 reads TGTGCCAGTAACTCCGGGACGGCTTTAGGGGAGCAGTTCTTC.

This clonotype turned up a few times. The chain carries TRBV2 and TRBJ1-1, with 10 positions matching TRBD1. Germline CDR1 reads SNHLY; CDR2 reads FYNNEI. The CDR3 is made up of 15 amino acids. V gave up 4 bases and J gave up 7 bases; unmatched junction bases: 9. The CDR3 spells CASSADGDRGLEAFF. The CDR3 nucleotides are TGTGCCAGCAGTGCCGACGGCGACAGGGGGCTTGAAGCTTTCTTT.

CDR3: CASSPRTGSIFYF. CDR3 DNA sequence: TGTGCCAGCAGCCCCCGGACAGGGAGTATCTTCTACTTC. V usage is TRBV7-9 and J usage is TRBJ2-5, with 8 bases that match TRBD1. Germline V CDR1 and CDR2: SEHNR, FQNEAQ (reference sequence). With 5 bases clipped from V and 14 bases from J, the junction kept 13 bases outside the gene matches. The CDR3 is made up of 13 amino acids.

At least ten counts were recorded for this clonotype. The V and J genes are TRBV7-9 and TRBJ2-1; D is perhaps TRBD1 (6 bases). CDR3 length: 15 residues. Germline V lookup: CDR1 SEHNR, CDR2 FQNEAQ (reference sequence). V dropped 3 bases and J dropped 8 bases, with 17 bases sitting between them. DNA of the CDR3: TGTGCCAGCAGCTTCGACCAGGGGAACGGGCATGAGCAGTTCTTC. It yields the protein CASSFDQGNGHEQFF.